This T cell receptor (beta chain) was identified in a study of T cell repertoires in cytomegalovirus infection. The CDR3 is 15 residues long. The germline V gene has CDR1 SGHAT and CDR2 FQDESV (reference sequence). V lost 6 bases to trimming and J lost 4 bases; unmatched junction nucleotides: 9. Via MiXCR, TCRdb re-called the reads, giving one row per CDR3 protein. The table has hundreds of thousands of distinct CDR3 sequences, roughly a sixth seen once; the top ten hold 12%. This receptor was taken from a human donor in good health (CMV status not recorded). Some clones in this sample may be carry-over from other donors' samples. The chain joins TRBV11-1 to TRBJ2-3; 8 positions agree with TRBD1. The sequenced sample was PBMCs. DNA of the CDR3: TGTGCCAGCAGTGCCGAGGACAGGGAGGCAGATACGCAGTATTTT. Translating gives CASSAEDREADTQYF.